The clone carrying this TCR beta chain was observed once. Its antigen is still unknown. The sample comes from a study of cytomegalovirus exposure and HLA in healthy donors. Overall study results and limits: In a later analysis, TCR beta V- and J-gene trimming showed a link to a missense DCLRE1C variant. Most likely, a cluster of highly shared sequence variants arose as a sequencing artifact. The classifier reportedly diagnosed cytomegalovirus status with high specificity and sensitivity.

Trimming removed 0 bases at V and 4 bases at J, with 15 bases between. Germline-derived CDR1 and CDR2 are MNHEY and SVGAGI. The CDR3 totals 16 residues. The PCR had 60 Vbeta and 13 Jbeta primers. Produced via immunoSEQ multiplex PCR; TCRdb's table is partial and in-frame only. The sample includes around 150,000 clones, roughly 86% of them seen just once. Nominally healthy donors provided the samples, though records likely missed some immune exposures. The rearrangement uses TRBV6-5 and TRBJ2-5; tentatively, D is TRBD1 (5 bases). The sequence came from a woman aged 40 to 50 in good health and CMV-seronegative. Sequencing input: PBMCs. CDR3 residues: CASSYSLLGQGETQYF. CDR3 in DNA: TGTGCCAGCAGTTACTCCCTGTTGGGGCAGGGAGAGACCCAGTACTTC.